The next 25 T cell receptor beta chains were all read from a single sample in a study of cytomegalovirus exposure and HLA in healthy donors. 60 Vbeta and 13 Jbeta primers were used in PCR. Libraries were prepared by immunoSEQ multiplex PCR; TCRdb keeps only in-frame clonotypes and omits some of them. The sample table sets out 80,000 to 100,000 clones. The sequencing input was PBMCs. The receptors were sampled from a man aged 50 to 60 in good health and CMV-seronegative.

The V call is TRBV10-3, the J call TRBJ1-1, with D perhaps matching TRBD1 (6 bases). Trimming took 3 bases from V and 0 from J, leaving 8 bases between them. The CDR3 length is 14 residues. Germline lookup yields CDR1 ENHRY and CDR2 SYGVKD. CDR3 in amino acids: CAISDRTVNTEAFF. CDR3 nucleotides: TGTGCCATCAGTGACAGGACAGTGAACACTGAAGCTTTCTTT.

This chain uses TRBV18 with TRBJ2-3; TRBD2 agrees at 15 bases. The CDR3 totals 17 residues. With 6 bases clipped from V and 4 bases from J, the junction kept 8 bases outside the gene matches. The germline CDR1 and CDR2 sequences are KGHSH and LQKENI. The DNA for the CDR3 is TGTGCCAGCTCCCGGACTAGCGGGGGGGCGAGCTCAGATACGCAGTATTTT. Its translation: CASSRTSGGASSDTQYF.

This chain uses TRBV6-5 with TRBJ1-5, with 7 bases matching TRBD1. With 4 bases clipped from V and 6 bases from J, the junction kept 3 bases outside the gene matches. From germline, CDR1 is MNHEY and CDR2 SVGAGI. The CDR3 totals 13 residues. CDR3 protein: CASSSQGTQPQHF. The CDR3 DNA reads TGTGCCAGCAGTTCACAGGGGACTCAGCCCCAGCATTTT.

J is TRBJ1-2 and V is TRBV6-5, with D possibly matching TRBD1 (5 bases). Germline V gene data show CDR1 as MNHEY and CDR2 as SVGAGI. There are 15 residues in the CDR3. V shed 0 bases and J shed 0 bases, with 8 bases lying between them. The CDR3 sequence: CASSYSDRANYGYTF. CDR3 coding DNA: TGTGCCAGCAGTTACTCCGACAGAGCTAACTATGGCTACACCTTC.

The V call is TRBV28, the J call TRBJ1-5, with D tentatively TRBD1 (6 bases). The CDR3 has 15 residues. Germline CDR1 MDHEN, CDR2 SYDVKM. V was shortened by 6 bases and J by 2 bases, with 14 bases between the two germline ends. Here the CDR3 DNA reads TGTGCCAGCAGCCTGGGTGGGGGCGGCAATCAGCCCCAGCATTTT. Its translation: CASSLGGGGNQPQHF.

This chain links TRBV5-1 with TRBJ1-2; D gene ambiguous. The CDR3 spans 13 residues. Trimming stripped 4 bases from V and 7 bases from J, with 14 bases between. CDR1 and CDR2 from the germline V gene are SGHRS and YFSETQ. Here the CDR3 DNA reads TGCGCCAGCAGCCCATCTGGAGAGGCTGGCTACACCTTC. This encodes CASSPSGEAGYTF.

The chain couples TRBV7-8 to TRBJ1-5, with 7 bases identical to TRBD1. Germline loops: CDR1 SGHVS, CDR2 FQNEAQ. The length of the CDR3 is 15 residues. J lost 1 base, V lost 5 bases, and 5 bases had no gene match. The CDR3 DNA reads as TGTGCCAGCAGCACAGGGGAAGGAAGCAATCAGCCCCAGCATTTT. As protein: CASSTGEGSNQPQHF.

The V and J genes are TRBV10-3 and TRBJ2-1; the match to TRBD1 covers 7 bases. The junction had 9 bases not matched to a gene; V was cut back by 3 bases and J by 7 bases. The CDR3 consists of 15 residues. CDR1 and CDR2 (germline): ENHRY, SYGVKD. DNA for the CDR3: TGTGCCATCAGTGAACACGCAGGGGGACCAAATGAGCAGTTCTTC. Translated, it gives CAISEHAGGPNEQFF.

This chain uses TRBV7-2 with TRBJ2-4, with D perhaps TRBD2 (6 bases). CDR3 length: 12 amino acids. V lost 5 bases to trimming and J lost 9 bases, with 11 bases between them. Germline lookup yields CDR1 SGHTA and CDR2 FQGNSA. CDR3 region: CASSLRRGIQYF. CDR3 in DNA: TGTGCCAGCAGCCTAAGGCGGGGCATTCAGTACTTC.

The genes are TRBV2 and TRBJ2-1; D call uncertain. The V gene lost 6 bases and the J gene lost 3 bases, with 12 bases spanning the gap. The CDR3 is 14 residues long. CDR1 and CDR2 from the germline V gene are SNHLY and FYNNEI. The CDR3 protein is CASSALQVYNEQFF. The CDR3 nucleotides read TGTGCCAGCAGCGCTTTGCAGGTCTACAATGAGCAGTTCTTC.

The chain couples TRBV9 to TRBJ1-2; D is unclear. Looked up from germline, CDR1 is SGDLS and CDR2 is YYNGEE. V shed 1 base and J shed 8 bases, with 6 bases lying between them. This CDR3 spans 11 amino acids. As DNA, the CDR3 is TGTGCCAGCAGCGTACCGGGGGGCTACACCTTC. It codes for CASSVPGGYTF.

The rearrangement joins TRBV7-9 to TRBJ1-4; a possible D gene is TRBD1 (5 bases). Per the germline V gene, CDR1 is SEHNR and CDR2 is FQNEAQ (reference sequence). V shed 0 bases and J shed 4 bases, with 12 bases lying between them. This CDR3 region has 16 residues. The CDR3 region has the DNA TGTGCCAGCAGCTTAGCATTGGGGCAGGGTAATGAAAAACTGTTTTTT. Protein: CASSLALGQGNEKLFF.

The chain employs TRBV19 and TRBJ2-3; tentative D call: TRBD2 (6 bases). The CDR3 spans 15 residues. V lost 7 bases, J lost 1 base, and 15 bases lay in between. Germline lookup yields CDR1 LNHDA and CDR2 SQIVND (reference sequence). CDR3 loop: CASNLEGRGTDTQYF. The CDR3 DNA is TGTGCCAGTAACTTGGAGGGCAGGGGCACAGATACGCAGTATTTT.

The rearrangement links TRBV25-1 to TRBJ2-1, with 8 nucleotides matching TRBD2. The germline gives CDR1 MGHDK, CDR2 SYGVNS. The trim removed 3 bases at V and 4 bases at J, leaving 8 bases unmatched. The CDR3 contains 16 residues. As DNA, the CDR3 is TGTGCCAGCAGTGATACTAGCGGCTCGAAGTACAATGAGCAGTTCTTC. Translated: CASSDTSGSKYNEQFF.

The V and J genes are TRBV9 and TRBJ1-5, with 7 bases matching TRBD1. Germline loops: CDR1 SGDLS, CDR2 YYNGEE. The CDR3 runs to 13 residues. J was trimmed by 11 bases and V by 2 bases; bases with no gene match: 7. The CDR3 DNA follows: TGTGCCAGCAGCGTCTCAGACAGGGCGACCCAGCATTTT. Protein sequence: CASSVSDRATQHF. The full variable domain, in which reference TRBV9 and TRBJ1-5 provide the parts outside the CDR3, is DSGVTQTPKHLITATGQRVTLRCSPRSGDLSVYWYQQSLDQGLQFLIQYYNGEERAKGNILERFSAQQFPDLHSELNLSSLELGDSALYFCASSVSDRATQHFGDGTRLSIL.

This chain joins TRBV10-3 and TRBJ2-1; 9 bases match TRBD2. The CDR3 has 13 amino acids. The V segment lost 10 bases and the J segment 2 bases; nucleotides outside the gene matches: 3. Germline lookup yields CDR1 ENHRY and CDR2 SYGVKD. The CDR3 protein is CANAGGPYNEQFF. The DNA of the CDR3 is TGTGCCAACGCGGGGGGGCCCTACAATGAGCAGTTCTTC.

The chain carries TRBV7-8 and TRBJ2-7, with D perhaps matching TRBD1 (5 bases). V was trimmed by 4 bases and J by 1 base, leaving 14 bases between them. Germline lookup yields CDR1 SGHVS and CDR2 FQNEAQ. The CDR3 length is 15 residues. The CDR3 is CASSSKGAGSYEQYF. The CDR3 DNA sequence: TGTGCCAGCAGCTCAAAAGGGGCTGGATCCTACGAGCAGTACTTC.

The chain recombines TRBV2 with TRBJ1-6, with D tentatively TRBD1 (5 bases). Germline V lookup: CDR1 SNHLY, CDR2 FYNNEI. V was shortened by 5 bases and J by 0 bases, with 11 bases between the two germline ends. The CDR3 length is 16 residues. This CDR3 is CASSSRGSSYNSPLHF. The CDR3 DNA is TGTGCCAGCAGTTCAAGGGGAAGCTCCTATAATTCACCCCTCCACTTT.

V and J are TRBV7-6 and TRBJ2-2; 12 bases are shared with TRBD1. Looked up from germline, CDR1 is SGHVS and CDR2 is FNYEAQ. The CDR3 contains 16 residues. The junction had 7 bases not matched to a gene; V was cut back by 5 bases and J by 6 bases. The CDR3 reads CASSPRGQGASGELFF. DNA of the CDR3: TGTGCCAGCAGCCCTCGGGGACAGGGGGCGTCCGGGGAGCTGTTTTTT.

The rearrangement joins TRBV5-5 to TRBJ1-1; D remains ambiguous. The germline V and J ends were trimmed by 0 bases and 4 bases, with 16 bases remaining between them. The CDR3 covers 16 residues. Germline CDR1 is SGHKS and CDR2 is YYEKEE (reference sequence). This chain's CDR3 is CASSLDWLGGVTEAFF. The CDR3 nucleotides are TGTGCCAGCAGCTTGGATTGGCTCGGCGGAGTCACTGAAGCTTTCTTT.

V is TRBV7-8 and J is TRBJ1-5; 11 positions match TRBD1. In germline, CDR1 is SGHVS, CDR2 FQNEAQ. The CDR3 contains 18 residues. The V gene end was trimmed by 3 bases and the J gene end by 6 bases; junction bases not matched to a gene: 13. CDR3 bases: TGTGCCAGCAGCTTTTTCCGATCGGGGACAGGGGGGAGTCAGCCCCAGCATTTT. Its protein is CASSFFRSGTGGSQPQHF.

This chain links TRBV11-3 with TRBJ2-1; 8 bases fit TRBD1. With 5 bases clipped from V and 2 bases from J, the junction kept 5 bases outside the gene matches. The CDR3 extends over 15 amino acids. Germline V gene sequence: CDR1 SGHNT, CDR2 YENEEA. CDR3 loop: CASSKGQGTYNEQFF. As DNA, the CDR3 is TGTGCCAGCAGCAAAGGACAGGGAACCTACAATGAGCAGTTCTTC.

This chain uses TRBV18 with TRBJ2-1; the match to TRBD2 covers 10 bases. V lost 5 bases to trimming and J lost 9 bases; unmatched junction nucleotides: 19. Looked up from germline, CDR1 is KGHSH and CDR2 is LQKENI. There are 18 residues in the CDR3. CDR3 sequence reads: CASSSTPLAGAGISEQFF. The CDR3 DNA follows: TGTGCCAGCTCATCGACCCCCCTAGCGGGGGCGGGGATCAGTGAGCAGTTCTTC.

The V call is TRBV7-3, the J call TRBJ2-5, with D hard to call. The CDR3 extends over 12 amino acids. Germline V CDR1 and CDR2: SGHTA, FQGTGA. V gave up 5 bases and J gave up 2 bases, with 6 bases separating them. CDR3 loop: CASSQNQETQYF. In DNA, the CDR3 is TGTGCCAGCAGCCAAAATCAAGAGACCCAGTACTTC.

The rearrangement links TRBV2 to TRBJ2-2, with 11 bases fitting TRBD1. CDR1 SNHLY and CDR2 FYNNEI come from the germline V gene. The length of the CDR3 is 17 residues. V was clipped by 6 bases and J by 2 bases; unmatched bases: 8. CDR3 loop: CASSDRWTGGNTGELFF. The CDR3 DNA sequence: TGTGCCAGCAGCGACCGTTGGACAGGGGGCAACACCGGGGAGCTGTTTTTT.